This section outlines one T cell receptor beta chain sequence together with its context. Its antigen remains unidentified. The data were obtained in a study of T-cell reconstitution after alpha-beta-depleted transplantation in children. TCRbeta library preparation incorporated unique molecular identifiers. Each CDR3 protein gets one entry after TCRdb re-called the PCR reads with MiXCR. Of more than 400,000 distinct CDR3 sequences listed, around two fifths were seen once; the top ten hold around a quarter. The CDR3 contains 17 residues. The V and J ends lost 0 bases and 3 bases, in that order; junction bases with no gene match: 13. From germline, CDR1 is DFQATT and CDR2 SNEGSKA (reference sequence). Study results and caveats: Once a year had passed after transplant, T-cell counts and diversity came mostly from newly produced T cells.

This receptor was identified in a girl aged 2 to 10 with aplastic anemia, due to receive a stem cell transplant. The chain links TRBV20-1 to TRBJ2-7, with 8 bases lining up with TRBD1. The input for sequencing was PBMCs, taken before TCRalphabeta/CD19-depleted stem cell transplant. CDR3 amino acids: CSARDEDRGTSGYEQYF. The DNA for the CDR3 is TGCAGTGCTAGAGATGAAGACAGGGGTACATCCGGCTACGAGCAGTACTTC.